These 10 T cell receptor beta chains originate from one sample sequenced in a study of T cell responses to AZD1222 COVID-19 vaccine. Libraries were prepared by immunoSEQ multiplex PCR; TCRdb keeps only in-frame clonotypes and omits some of them. The sample records 150,000 to 200,000 clones, 88% being singletons. Source: peripheral blood, taken 28 days after the second AZD1222 dose. These receptors were taken from an adult who received the AZD1222 COVID-19 vaccine.

The rearrangement links TRBV29-1 to TRBJ2-2, with 7 bases matching TRBD1. Germline CDR1 SQVTM, CDR2 ANQGSEA. V was pared by 7 bases and J by 6 bases, with 8 bases of the junction left unmatched. The CDR3 runs 13 residues. CDR3 amino acids: CSGQGAKAGELFF. CDR3 sequence (DNA): TGCAGCGGACAGGGCGCCAAAGCCGGGGAGCTGTTTTTT.

This chain joins TRBV7-9 and TRBJ1-1, with D hard to call. V lost 1 base, J lost 7 bases, and 7 bases lay in between. Germline assignment: CDR1 SEHNR and CDR2 FQNEAQ (reference sequence). The CDR3 length is 12 residues. The CDR3 reads CASSLGGFEAFF. The DNA of the CDR3 is TGTGCCAGCAGCTTAGGAGGGTTTGAAGCTTTCTTT.

The chain combines TRBV25-1 with TRBJ1-1; tentatively, D is TRBD1 (5 bases). The germline CDR1 and CDR2 sequences are MGHDK and SYGVNS. V was trimmed by 1 base and J by 4 bases, leaving 10 bases between them. The CDR3 runs 14 residues. The CDR3 region has the DNA TGTGCCAGCAGTGAATGGGGGGAGGGCACTGAAGCTTTCTTT. This translates into CASSEWGEGTEAFF.

The V call is TRBV30, the J call TRBJ2-7; the D is unclear. Germline assignment: CDR1 GTSNPN and CDR2 SVGIG (reference sequence). The CDR3 has 14 amino acids. Trimming took 0 bases from V and 1 from J, leaving 10 bases between them. The CDR3, as DNA: TGTGCCTGGAGTGTACGATGGGCGTCCTACGAGCAGTACTTC. Translation: CAWSVRWASYEQYF.

This chain joins TRBV5-6 and TRBJ1-5; weak D call: TRBD1 (5 bases). From germline, CDR1 is SGHDT and CDR2 YYEEEE. The CDR3 covers 16 residues. Trimming took off 3 bases at V and 0 bases at J, with 13 bases between the two ends. The CDR3 bases are TGTGCCAGCAGCTCCAAAGCAGGGTATAGCAATCAGCCCCAGCATTTT. As protein: CASSSKAGYSNQPQHF.

The rearrangement links TRBV28 to TRBJ2-6; D gene unclear. V was clipped by 5 bases and J by 0 bases, with 26 bases between them. Germline V gene sequence: CDR1 MDHEN, CDR2 SYDVKM. This CDR3 is 21 amino acids long. The CDR3 DNA is TGTGCCAGCAGTACAAGGGTGGGAATAAACAATTTCGGCTCTGGGGCCAACGTCCTGACTTTC. Its translation is CASSTRVGINNFGSGANVLTF.

The genes are TRBV9 and TRBJ2-5; TRBD1 matches 9 bases. The CDR3 is 15 residues long. V shed 0 bases, J shed 5 bases, and the junction held 5 bases outside the gene matches. The germline V gene has CDR1 SGDLS and CDR2 YYNGEE. The CDR3, as DNA: TGTGCCAGCAGCGTAGGGACAGGGGCGGCGGAGACCCAGTACTTC. It specifies CASSVGTGAAETQYF.

The chain joins TRBV18 to TRBJ2-1; D is unclear. The V gene's germline CDR1 is KGHSH and CDR2 LQKENI. This CDR3 is built from 15 residues. V lost 4 bases to trimming and J lost 0 bases, with 10 bases between them. Written as DNA, the CDR3 is TGTGCCAGCTCACGTGATCAAAGCTCCTACAATGAGCAGTTCTTC. Translating gives CASSRDQSSYNEQFF.

The V call is TRBV5-1, the J call TRBJ1-4; weak D call: TRBD1 (6 bases). Germline-derived CDR1 and CDR2 are SGHRS and YFSETQ. The V and J ends lost 4 bases and 3 bases respectively, with 19 bases between them. This CDR3 has 17 amino acids. The CDR3 here is CASSQLQGGRSNEKLFF. The CDR3 nucleotides read TGCGCCAGCAGCCAATTACAGGGAGGCAGATCTAATGAAAAACTGTTTTTT.

The chain links TRBV27 to TRBJ1-6, with D tentatively TRBD1 (6 bases). This CDR3 is 16 amino acids long. The germline V gene encodes CDR1 MNHEY and CDR2 SMNVEV (reference sequence). Between the trimmed V and J ends, which lost 2 bases and 7 bases, there was a span of 15 bases. CDR3 in DNA: TGTGCCAGCAGTTTAGGTCCCCGGGGGCGGAATTCACCCCTCCACTTT. Encoded protein: CASSLGPRGRNSPLHF.